The subject of this entry is one T cell receptor beta chain. Its antigen has not been determined. Base qualities are not recorded, but no much larger clone differs from it by a single base. The data derive from a study of vaccination and CD4 T cells after COVID-19 (dated by TCRdb to 2021 to 2024). About the full investigation: In the convalescent cohort there were six males and four females, among whom were two Hispanic individuals, seven Caucasians, two Asians and one multiracial person. In control cultures, a CEFX viral epitope pool was used as positive control, an HIV-1 Nef peptide pool was used as negative control, or no peptide was added. Overlapping spike peptide pools from SARS-CoV-2 and from the common cold coronaviruses HCoV-NL63, HCoV-OC43 and HCoV-229E were used as culture stimuli. An earlier paper using these donors assessed, at the TCR clonotype level, memory CD4+ T cell crossreactivity between SARS-CoV-2 and common cold coronavirus spike proteins. Post-vaccine blood samples were obtained a median of roughly 75 days after the second vaccine dose, with a range of roughly 12 to 250 days. Participants received two doses of either the Pfizer-BioNTech BNT162b2 vaccine (n=8) or the Moderna mRNA-1273 vaccine (n=2). Post-COVID blood samples from convalescent patients were collected a median of around 100 days after diagnosis, with a range of roughly 35 to 180 days. In 10 COVID-19 convalescent patients and a handful of infection-naive healthy vaccine recipients, the spike-specific CD4+ TCR repertoire before mRNA vaccination was compared with the repertoire after mRNA vaccination.

Libraries were prepared through PCR. TCR sequencing of DNA from cultured CD4+ T cells used the Oncomine TCR Beta short-read assay at the Johns Hopkins FTIC core. Genomic DNA was extracted from the cultured CD4+ T cells with the QIAamp micro DNA kit. Oncomine TCR Beta libraries made from cultured CD4+ T cells were pooled using unique dual indexes and sequenced on an Illumina iSeq 100. In the paper's pipeline: Non-productive sequences were removed, and CDR3s that did not start with C, did not end with F or W, or were shorter than 7 amino acids were discarded. Antigen-specific clonotypes were identified using the MANAFEST web application through comparison of peptide-stimulated wells with reference and other culture wells. Positive clones required FDR below 0.05, an odds ratio above 5, and productive frequency above 0.1% in at least two of three replicate wells. Clonotypes that were significantly expanded in both SARS-CoV-2 spike wells and at least one common cold coronavirus spike condition were defined as cross-reactive. Using R version 3.6.1, CDR3 homology was evaluated through Levenshtein distances (stringdist) along with unrooted phylogenetic trees (ape). TCRdb reprocessed the public reads (quality trimming at Q25 with fastp, clone calling with MiXCR) and kept in-frame beta chains. A single entry per CDR3 protein holds the most common genes and DNA from its merged rows. The V and J calls reflect TCRdb's pipeline rather than the authors' work. Recorded for this sample are about 8,300 distinct CDR3 sequences; roughly 45% of them occurred a single time. The top ten hold 24% of the sample.

What the research found in general, with its limitations: Among convalescent patients, a median roughly 90% of the SARS-CoV-2-reactive clones seen after vaccination appeared only after vaccination, which suggests priming specific to the vaccine. The median number of SARS-CoV-2-reactive clonotypes rose from 20 to 25 after infection to 38 after vaccination, but the change was not significant. Relatively few convalescent patients were included in the study, and early timepoints after natural infection were not analyzed. Of the vaccine-specific clones in convalescent patients, 304 of 307, or nearly all, reacted only to SARS-CoV-2 spike and did not cross-react with common cold coronaviruses.

The CDR3 sequence holds 15 residues, the cysteine and phenylalanine included. Here the CDR3 DNA is all that survives: 45 bases in frame from base 1. Trimming at the junction amounts to 0 bases on V and 7 bases on J, and the germline ends lie 13 bases apart. From a lookup of the germline V gene, CDR1 and CDR2 are MNHEY and SVGEGT. The treatment or condition label, read with the paper, signifies: roughly ten-day PBMC culture with coronavirus spike peptide pools or control peptides (ViraFEST assay). CD4+ T cells from unexposed donors were collected before the COVID-19 pandemic (2011-2018). The ViraFEST assay, used in the study, expanded antigen-specific T cells with peptide pools and then identified the expanded clonotypes through TCR sequencing. Each well held about 1.8 million PBMCs cultured with around 10 ug/ml peptide pools in IMDM containing 5% human AB serum and around 10 IU/ml IL-2. Half of the culture medium was replaced with fresh IL-2-containing medium on days 3 and 7. Once the cells had been in culture for over 9 days, the EasySep CD4+ T cell isolation kit was used to isolate CD4+ T cells by negative selection. As far as cell numbers permitted, CD4+ T cells from unexposed donors were tested for reactivity against SARS-CoV-2 S and N as well as four spike pools from common cold coronaviruses. Ficoll-Paque Plus gradient centrifugation was used to isolate PBMCs from whole blood, and the isolated PBMCs were then either used fresh or cryopreserved at -140C. Culture conditions were generally each tested in triplicate wells. Leukapheresis product for the unexposed donors was purchased commercially.

The sequencing input was CD4+ T cells from blood, cultured in vitro. The sequence was obtained from a human donor in good health. The chain is made from TRBV6-2 or TRBV6-3 and TRBJ1-5, with no confident D gene call. The CDR3 has the sequence CASSYSTVLSQPQHF. The DNA sequence is TGTGCCAGCAGTTACTCGACCGTTCTATCCCAGCCCCAGCATTTT.